These 9 T cell receptor beta chains came from one sample sequenced in a study of post-analysis software for immune sequencing data. The authors incorporated unique molecular identifiers into the TCR beta cDNA libraries. TCRdb ran MiXCR on the PCR reads and lists one entry per CDR3 protein. The profile shows roughly 580,000 distinct CDR3 sequences, about 44% of them singletons. No antigen is known for these receptors. Study conclusions and caveats: In patients, TRBV5-6, TRBV5-1 and TRBV20-1 belonged to five TRBV segments found more frequently than in controls.

Source material: blood. All receptors derive from a girl between 10 and 17 years old with multiple sclerosis.

This sequence joins TRBV20-1 and TRBJ1-2; 8 positions agree with TRBD1. The CDR3 spans 14 residues. CDR1 is DFQATT and CDR2 is SNEGSKA in the germline V gene (reference sequence). V gave up 6 bases and J gave up 3 bases; unmatched junction bases: 9. The CDR3 spells CSAPQGGRYYGYTF. In DNA, the CDR3 is TGCAGTGCGCCACAGGGGGGGAGATACTATGGCTACACCTTC.

This clonotype was counted between two and nine times. This rearrangement joins TRBV30 to TRBJ1-6, with D hard to call. The V gene's germline CDR1 is GTSNPN and CDR2 SVGIG (reference sequence). CDR3 length: 16 amino acids. Trimming cost V 0 bases and J 6 bases, with 15 bases left between them. In DNA form, the CDR3 reads TGTGCCTGGAGTGTACCCGCGGACGGAGTTAATTCACCCCTCCACTTT. Translation gives CAWSVPADGVNSPLHF.

The chain links TRBV20-1 to TRBJ2-3, with TRBD2 matching 7 bases. Losses at the gene ends were 3 bases for V and 2 bases for J; bases not matched to a gene: 2. In germline, CDR1 is DFQATT, CDR2 SNEGSKA (reference sequence). This CDR3 spans 13 amino acids. The CDR3: CSARGGATDTQYF. The CDR3 DNA reads TGCAGTGCTAGGGGAGGGGCCACAGATACGCAGTATTTT.

This chain connects TRBV5-1 to TRBJ2-4; 7 bases agree with TRBD1. The J call is uncertain, as TRBJ2-7 better fits the DNA end. This CDR3 is 15 amino acids long. Germline V gene lookup returns CDR1 SGHRS and CDR2 YFSETQ. The CDR3 DNA sequence: TGCGCCAGCAGCTCCTACGGCGACAGGGAACCCGAGCAGTACTTC. This translates into CASSSYGDREPEQYF.

The chain joins TRBV5-1 to TRBJ2-1; 11 nucleotides align to TRBD2. The last part of the DNA fits TRBJ2-7 better; the J call may be wrong. CDR3 length: 17 amino acids. Per the germline V gene, CDR1 is SGHRS and CDR2 is YFSETQ. The CDR3 loop is CASSEGISGRGVNEQYF. CDR3 sequence (DNA): TGCGCCAGCTCCGAGGGGATTAGCGGGAGGGGGGTGAATGAGCAGTACTTC.

V is TRBV20-1 and J is TRBJ2-3, with TRBD2 identical over 8 bases. From germline, CDR1 is DFQATT and CDR2 SNEGSKA (reference sequence). Trimming removed 8 bases from V and 3 bases from J; junction bases left unmatched: 7. The CDR3 contains 13 residues. CDR3 DNA: TGCAGTCCCGGACTAGCCGGGACAGATACGCAGTATTTT. Translation: CSPGLAGTDTQYF.

The rearrangement joins TRBV4-1 to TRBJ2-1; D may be TRBD1 (6 bases). Trimming stripped 1 base from V and 5 bases from J, with 15 bases between. CDR1 and CDR2 (germline): MGHRA, YSYEKL. The CDR3 totals 16 residues. Written as DNA, the CDR3 is TGCGCCAGCAGCCAAGTCGGTCAGGGGACGGACAATGAGCAGTTCTTC. Amino acids: CASSQVGQGTDNEQFF.

In its sample, this clonotype was seen a few times. The rearrangement joins TRBV5-4 to TRBJ1-1, with D maybe TRBD1 (6 bases). The CDR3 is 14 amino acids. V was cut by 3 bases and J by 4 bases, with 13 bases left in between. CDR1 is SGHNT and CDR2 is YYREEE in the germline V gene (reference sequence). In DNA, the CDR3 is TGTGCCAGCAGCTCGTGGACAGAGGGCACTGAAGCTTTCTTT. Its protein product is CASSSWTEGTEAFF.

The chain couples TRBV2 to TRBJ1-4, with 8 bases lining up with TRBD1. Trimming took 10 bases from V and 4 from J; bases not matched to a gene: 5. Germline V gene lookup returns CDR1 SNHLY and CDR2 FYNNEI. The CDR3 is 13 residues long. CDR3 in DNA: TGTGCCATCGCGGACAGGGTTAATGAAAAACTGTTTTTT. This sequence encodes CAIADRVNEKLFF.